A selection of T cell receptor beta chains follows, all from one sample in a study of low-dose radiotherapy and immunotherapy resistance in tumors. MiXCR, run by TCRdb on the reads, gives a single entry per CDR3 protein. There are roughly 52,000 distinct CDR3 sequences in the sample; around 34% occur only once, and less than 9.5% lies in the top ten. The material was PBMCs, obtained after low-dose radiotherapy plus immunotherapy. These receptors all stem from a male donor with rectosigmoid adenocarcinoma. Each CDR3 is given with its conserved first and last residue. The D gene is left open where the match is weak. Not every row has a clone size; where given, it reads once, few, many or a size class.

TRBJ1-4,TRBD1,TRBV12-3/TRBV12-4,15,many,CASSLGPTGTEKLFF
TRBJ2-3,-,TRBV15,12,-,CATSRLADTQYF
TRBJ1-5,TRBD1,TRBV12-3/TRBV12-4,16,many,CASSATGQGAFQPQHF
TRBJ2-1,TRBD1,TRBV5-1,15,many,CASSFETGEYNEQFF
TRBJ2-1,TRBD2,TRBV6-2/TRBV6-3,16,many,CASSYSDGGGGNEQFF
TRBJ1-6,-,TRBV4-3,15,many,CASSQDFVLGSPLHF
TRBJ2-1,-,TRBV10-3,15,once,CAISDFQRGDNEQFF
TRBJ2-1,-,TRBV20-1,13,many,CSAEPGSYNEQFF
TRBJ2-3,-,TRBV4-3,16,-,CASSQDRATTTDTQYF
TRBJ2-7,-,TRBV18,14,-,CASSRGREEYEQYF
TRBJ2-7,TRBD1,TRBV9,15,once,CASSLRDRGSYEQYF
TRBJ2-2,TRBD2,TRBV2,15,many,CASSELAVNTGELFF
TRBJ2-7,-,TRBV28,11,-,CASRSSYEQYF
TRBJ2-2,-,TRBV20-1,13,-,CSARPGWTGELFF
TRBJ2-7,TRBD1,TRBV10-3,16,-,CAISEPGTGSSYEQYF
TRBJ1-5,-,TRBV25-1,14,many,CASSPDSLSQPQHF
TRBJ2-1,-,TRBV7-2,15,-,CASSLDGEWWREQFF
TRBJ2-1,-,TRBV4-2,15,many,CASSQGGGLYNEQFF
TRBJ2-2,-,TRBV5-1,13,many,CASTTGSTGELFF
TRBJ2-3,TRBD1,TRBV27,19,-,CASSRRHRGRIYLTDTQYF
TRBJ2-2,-,TRBV11-2,13,many,CASSLTNTGELFF
TRBJ1-6,-,TRBV29-1,12,many,CSVGDLGSPLHF
TRBJ2-3,TRBD1,TRBV7-2,14,many,CASSWDRADGTQYF
TRBJ2-7,TRBD2,TRBV18,17,-,CASSPSSGGSGSYEQYF
TRBJ1-6,TRBD1,TRBV11-2,18,many,CASSLGPTGSSYNSPLHF
TRBJ2-7,-,TRBV6-2/TRBV6-3,15,many,CASSVDSVSSYEQYF
TRBJ2-5,-,TRBV10-2,14,-,CASSPGTGLWTQYF
TRBJ2-7,-,TRBV12-3/TRBV12-4,13,-,CASSLRDSYEQYF
TRBJ1-1,-,TRBV5-1,14,-,CASSPGPTNTEAFF
TRBJ2-7,TRBD1,TRBV6-2/TRBV6-3,14,-,CASRGDRGFNEQYF
TRBJ2-1,-,TRBV7-2,15,many,CASSLGRGNYNEQFF